This TCR beta chain was sequenced for a study of siplizumab effects on memory and regulatory T cells. With 1 base removed from V and 0 bases from J, the gap between germline ends came to 19 bases. CDR1 and CDR2 from the germline V gene are SGDLS and YYNGEE. There are 18 residues in the CDR3. TCRdb's table, derived via immunoSEQ multiplex PCR, lists solely in-frame clones and lacks some. The sample carries about 100,000 clones, about 93% recorded once. Material: Tregs sorted from blood. This TCR came from a human donor in good health. The J gene is TRBJ1-2, the V gene TRBV9; no clear D. The CDR3 protein is CASSVSTKSIKANYGYTF. For the CDR3, the DNA is TGTGCCAGCAGCGTAAGCACGAAGTCCATTAAAGCTAACTATGGCTACACCTTC.